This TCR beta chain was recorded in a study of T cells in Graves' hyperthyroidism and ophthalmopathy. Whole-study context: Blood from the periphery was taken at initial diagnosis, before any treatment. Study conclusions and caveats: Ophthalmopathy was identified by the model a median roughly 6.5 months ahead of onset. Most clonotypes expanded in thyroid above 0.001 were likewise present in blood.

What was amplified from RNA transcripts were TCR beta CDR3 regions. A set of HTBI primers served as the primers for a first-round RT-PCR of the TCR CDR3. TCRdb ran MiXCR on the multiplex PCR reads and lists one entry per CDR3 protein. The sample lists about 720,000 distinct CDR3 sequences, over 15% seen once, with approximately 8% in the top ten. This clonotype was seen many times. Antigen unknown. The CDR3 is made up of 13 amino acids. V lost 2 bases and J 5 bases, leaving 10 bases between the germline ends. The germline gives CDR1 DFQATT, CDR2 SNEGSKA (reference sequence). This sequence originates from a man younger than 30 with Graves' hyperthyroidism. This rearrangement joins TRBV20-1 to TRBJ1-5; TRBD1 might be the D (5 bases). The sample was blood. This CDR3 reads CSARLRGDQPQHF. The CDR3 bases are TGCAGTGCTAGATTGCGGGGGGATCAGCCCCAGCATTTT.